This is a list of T cell receptor beta chains from one sample in a study of Ad26.COV2.S vaccination and SARS-CoV-2 variants. Produced via immunoSEQ multiplex PCR; TCRdb's table is partial and in-frame only. The table lists 440,000 or so clones, 90% of them singletons. Here the sequenced sample was peripheral blood, taken in a trial of Ad26.COV2.S vaccine versus placebo. These receptors were taken from a person aged 18-65 years who received the Ad26.COV2.S COVID-19 vaccine or a placebo. CDR3s include the opening cysteine and the closing phenylalanine or tryptophan. The D gene is left open where the match is weak. Rows give clone size only sometimes, using once, few, many, or a class for an expanded clone.

CASSPGPYTGELFF,TGTGCCAGCAGCCCGGGACCTTACACCGGGGAGCTGTTTTTT,TRBJ2-2,.,.,TRBV5-6
CASSPLGLAGETQYF,TGTGCCAGCTCACCACTAGGACTAGCGGGAGAGACCCAGTACTTC,TRBJ2-5,TRBD2,.,TRBV18
CASSPQGEGHGYTF,TGTGCCAGCAGCCCACAGGGTGAAGGTCATGGCTACACCTTC,TRBJ1-2,.,.,TRBV4-2
CASSQNPRGEKLFF,TGTGCCAGCAGCCAAAACCCGCGTGGTGAAAAACTGTTTTTT,TRBJ1-4,.,.,TRBV3-1/TRBV3-2
CASSSGDRGYTEAFF,TGTGCCAGCAGCTCCGGGGACAGGGGCTACACTGAAGCTTTCTTT,TRBJ1-1,TRBD1,few,TRBV5-4
CASSIRILDNEQFF,TGTGCCAGTAGTATACGGATACTAGACAATGAGCAGTTCTTC,TRBJ2-1,.,.,TRBV19
CAIRGTDQETQYF,TGTGCCATCAGGGGGACAGACCAAGAGACCCAGTACTTC,TRBJ2-5,TRBD1,.,TRBV10-3
CASSSDRGFQPQHF,TGTGCCAGCAGTTCAGACAGGGGATTCCAGCCCCAGCATTTT,TRBJ1-5,TRBD1,.,TRBV27
CASGQGLNYEQYF,TGTGCCAGCGGACAGGGGCTTAACTACGAGCAGTACTTC,TRBJ2-7,TRBD1,.,TRBV19
CASSLGQGTGELFF,TGTGCCAGCAGCTTGGGACAGGGGACCGGGGAGCTGTTTTTT,TRBJ2-2,TRBD1,.,TRBV5-6
CASSQEQGGEQYF,TGTGCCAGCAGCCAGGAACAGGGGGGCGAGCAGTACTTC,TRBJ2-7,TRBD1,.,TRBV3-1/TRBV3-2
CASSLLTQETQYF,TGTGCCAGCAGCTTGCTAACCCAAGAGACCCAGTACTTC,TRBJ2-5,.,.,TRBV7-2
CAPHRGGRAREQFF,TGTGCCCCTCATCGGGGCGGGAGGGCCCGGGAGCAGTTCTTC,TRBJ2-1,TRBD2,.,TRBV10-3
CASSQVGGSSGNTIYF,TGTGCCAGCAGCCAAGTTGGGGGGAGCTCTGGAAACACCATATATTTT,TRBJ1-3,.,.,TRBV14
CASSPEQGYEQYF,TGTGCCAGCAGCCCCGAACAGGGGTACGAGCAGTACTTC,TRBJ2-7,TRBD1,.,TRBV6-5
CASSATGGSEKLFF,TGTGCCAGCAGCGCGACAGGGGGAAGTGAAAAACTGTTTTTT,TRBJ1-4,TRBD1,.,TRBV7-2
CASSVAGGASTDTQYF,TGTGCCAGCAGCGTAGCTGGGGGGGCGAGCACAGATACGCAGTATTTT,TRBJ2-3,.,once,TRBV9
CASSHANEKLFF,TGTGCCAGCAGCCATGCGAATGAAAAACTGTTTTTT,TRBJ1-4,.,few,TRBV3-1/TRBV3-2
CASSSGTGYQETQYF,TGTGCCAGCAGCTCCGGGACAGGCTATCAAGAGACCCAGTACTTC,TRBJ2-5,TRBD1,.,TRBV13
CASSLSNNRVASSPLHF,TGTGCCAGCAGCCTCTCCAACAACAGGGTCGCGTCCTCACCCCTCCACTTT,TRBJ1-6,.,once,TRBV7-2
CASSQGDRGRYEQYF,TGTGCCAGCAGCCAAGGGGACAGGGGAAGGTACGAGCAGTACTTC,TRBJ2-7,TRBD1,.,TRBV3-1/TRBV3-2
CSVLISGITDTQYF,TGCAGCGTGCTAATTAGCGGAATCACAGATACGCAGTATTTT,TRBJ2-3,.,.,TRBV29-1
CASSGNSNPNYEQYF,TGCGCCAGCAGCGGCAACAGCAACCCTAACTACGAGCAGTACTTC,TRBJ2-7,.,.,TRBV5-1
CASSKRGTSGRACTDTQYF,TGTGCCAGCAGCAAAAGAGGGACTAGCGGGAGGGCCTGCACAGATACGCAGTATTTT,TRBJ2-3,.,.,TRBV21-1
CASAVGGRETDTQYF,TGTGCCAGCGCTGTCGGCGGGAGGGAGACAGATACGCAGTATTTT,TRBJ2-3,TRBD2,.,TRBV7-3
CASSLYLVSRGNQPQHF,TGTGCCAGCAGTTTATATTTAGTTTCCAGGGGAAATCAGCCCCAGCATTTT,TRBJ1-5,.,.,TRBV28
CASSEGPWIGELFF,TGTGCCAGCAGTGAGGGCCCGTGGATCGGGGAGCTGTTTTTT,TRBJ2-2,.,.,TRBV6-1
CASSPNLPTQATGDTQYF,TGCGCCAGCAGCCCAAATTTACCCACGCAGGCCACGGGAGATACGCAGTATTTT,TRBJ2-3,.,.,TRBV5-1
CASSLGSEQFF,TGTGCCAGCAGCTTGGGGAGTGAGCAGTTCTTC,TRBJ2-1,.,few,TRBV7-9
CASSQEDRTEGETQYF,TGTGCCAGCAGCCAAGAGGACCGTACCGAGGGCGAGACCCAGTACTTC,TRBJ2-5,.,.,TRBV3-1/TRBV3-2
CASSIFGRGNTGELFF,TGTGCCAGTAGTATCTTCGGCAGGGGGAACACCGGGGAGCTGTTTTTT,TRBJ2-2,.,.,TRBV19
CASSPWPSGSWSGELFF,TGTGCCAGCAGTCCCTGGCCTAGCGGGAGTTGGTCCGGGGAGCTGTTTTTT,TRBJ2-2,TRBD2,.,TRBV7-2
CASSYAGVEQYF,TGTGCCAGCAGCTATGCAGGGGTCGAGCAGTACTTC,TRBJ2-7,.,.,TRBV6-6
CASSSPGKNIQYF,TGTGCCAGCAGTTCACCCGGCAAAAACATTCAGTACTTC,TRBJ2-4,.,few,TRBV27
CASSGRTSGRARYEQYF,TGCGCCAGCAGCGGAAGGACTAGCGGGAGGGCTAGATACGAGCAGTACTTC,TRBJ2-7,TRBD2,.,TRBV5-1
CASSPQGWNQPQHF,TGTGCCAGCAGCCCCCAAGGGTGGAATCAGCCCCAGCATTTT,TRBJ1-5,.,.,TRBV27
CASSLSYRTEAFF,TGTGCCAGCAGTTTAAGTTATCGGACTGAAGCTTTCTTT,TRBJ1-1,.,.,TRBV27
CASSFLTSSYNEQFF,TGTGCCAGCAGCTTCCTAACTTCATCCTACAATGAGCAGTTCTTC,TRBJ2-1,.,.,TRBV7-9
CASSERAGVGGFADTQYF,TGTGCCAGCAGCGAACGAGCGGGAGTGGGGGGTTTCGCAGATACGCAGTATTTT,TRBJ2-3,TRBD2,.,TRBV9
CASSYPTLDREFRELFF,TGTGCCAGCAGTTATCCGACGCTGGACAGGGAATTCCGGGAGCTGTTTTTT,TRBJ2-2,TRBD1,.,TRBV28
CAWTTGLQETAQYF,TGTGCCTGGACCACGGGACTACAAGAGACTGCGCAGTACTTC,TRBJ2-7,TRBD2,.,TRBV30
CASSFSSGYNEQFF,TGTGCCAGCAGTTTTTCTAGCGGGTACAATGAGCAGTTCTTC,TRBJ2-1,TRBD2,.,TRBV6-5
CASSPPGQNTEAFF,TGTGCCAGCAGTCCGCCGGGACAGAACACTGAAGCTTTCTTT,TRBJ1-1,.,.,TRBV28
CASSRDWGSYNEQFF,TGTGCCAGCAGCCGAGATTGGGGGTCCTACAATGAGCAGTTCTTC,TRBJ2-1,.,few,TRBV6-2/TRBV6-3
CASSLASGRYEQYF,TGTGCCAGCAGCTTAGCTTCTGGCCGCTACGAGCAGTACTTC,TRBJ2-7,.,.,TRBV11-2
CASSTQIGPSTDTQYF,TGTGCCAGCAGCACCCAAATCGGGCCTAGCACAGATACGCAGTATTTT,TRBJ2-3,.,.,TRBV27
CASSLLREQYF,TGTGCCAGCAGTTTACTGAGAGAGCAGTACTTC,TRBJ2-7,.,.,TRBV27
CASNRDRDTEAFF,TGTGCCAGTAATCGGGACAGAGACACTGAAGCTTTCTTT,TRBJ1-1,TRBD1,.,TRBV19
CASSYSTGWGDEQYF,TGTGCCAGCAGTTACTCGACCGGGTGGGGAGACGAGCAGTACTTC,TRBJ2-7,.,.,TRBV6-6
CASSLSGSSYEQYF,TGTGCCAGCAGTCTTAGCGGGAGTTCGTACGAGCAGTACTTC,TRBJ2-7,TRBD2,.,TRBV7-2
CSASRPQETQYF,TGCAGTGCTAGTCGGCCCCAAGAGACCCAGTACTTC,TRBJ2-5,.,.,TRBV20-1
CASSLASERPYGYTF,TGTGCCAGCAGTTTAGCCTCGGAACGTCCCTATGGCTACACCTTC,TRBJ1-2,.,.,TRBV27
CASSYVRVSRGNEQFF,TGTGCCAGCAGTTACGTCAGGGTCTCTAGGGGCAATGAGCAGTTCTTC,TRBJ2-1,.,.,TRBV6-2/TRBV6-3
CARIQEGNQPQHF,TGTGCCAGAATCCAGGAGGGGAATCAGCCCCAGCATTTT,TRBJ1-5,.,few,TRBV5-3
CASSPRVGRELFF,TGTGCCAGCAGCCCCCGTGTCGGCCGGGAGCTGTTTTTT,TRBJ2-2,.,.,TRBV11-2